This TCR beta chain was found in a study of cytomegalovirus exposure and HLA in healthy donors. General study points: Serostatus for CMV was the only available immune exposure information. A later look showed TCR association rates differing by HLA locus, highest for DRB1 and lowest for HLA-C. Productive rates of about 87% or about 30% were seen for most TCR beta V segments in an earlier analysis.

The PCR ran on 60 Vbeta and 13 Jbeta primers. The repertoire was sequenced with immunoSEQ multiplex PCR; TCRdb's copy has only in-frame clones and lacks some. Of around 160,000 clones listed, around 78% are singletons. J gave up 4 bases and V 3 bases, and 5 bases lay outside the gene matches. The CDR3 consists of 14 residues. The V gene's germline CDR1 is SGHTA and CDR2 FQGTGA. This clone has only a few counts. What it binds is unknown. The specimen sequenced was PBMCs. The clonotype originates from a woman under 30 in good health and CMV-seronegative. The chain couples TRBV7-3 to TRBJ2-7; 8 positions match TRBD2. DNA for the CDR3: TGTGCCAGCAGCTTTCAAGCGGGGGAATACGAGCAGTACTTC. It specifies CASSFQAGEYEQYF.